This T cell receptor beta chain was obtained from a study of shared clonotypes between healthy human individuals. Study results and limitations: Rarefaction indicated that sorted-subset sequencing remained incomplete although depth was large.

The study enrolled healthy HIV-negative adults without recent acute infections or vaccinations as donors. Germline-derived CDR1 and CDR2 are MNHNS and SASEGT. CDR3 length: 14 residues. J lost 6 bases, V lost 6 bases, and 5 bases had no gene match. About this clone: The antigen is unknown.

The table came from immunoSEQ multiplex PCR; TCRdb's copy has only in-frame clones and leaves some out. The table records 2 million to 2.5 million clones, over 90% of them present only once. The rearrangement uses TRBV6-1 and TRBJ1-5; TRBD1 matches 10 bases. Sequencing used naive CD4+ T cells from PBMCs. Documented subset: CD45RA+ positively selected. This TCR came from a young man in good health. Some clones in this sample may be carry-over from other donors' samples. The CDR3 bases are TGTGCCAGCAGCCAGGGACAGGGGAGTCAGCCCCAGCATTTT. Translated: CASSQGQGSQPQHF.